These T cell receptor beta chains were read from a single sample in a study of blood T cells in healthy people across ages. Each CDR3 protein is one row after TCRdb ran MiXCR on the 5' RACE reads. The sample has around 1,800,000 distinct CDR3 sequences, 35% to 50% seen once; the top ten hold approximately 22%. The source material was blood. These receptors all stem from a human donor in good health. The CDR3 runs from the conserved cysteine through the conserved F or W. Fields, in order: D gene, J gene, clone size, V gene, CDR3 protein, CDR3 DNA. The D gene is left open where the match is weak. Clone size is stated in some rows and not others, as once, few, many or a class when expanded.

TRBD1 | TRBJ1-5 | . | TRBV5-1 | CASSFTGTVNQPQHF | TGCGCCAGCAGCTTCACCGGGACAGTCAATCAGCCCCAGCATTTT
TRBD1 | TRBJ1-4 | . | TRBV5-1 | CASTIIPGTGSEKLFF | TGCGCCAGCACCATTATCCCCGGGACAGGGTCTGAAAAACTGTTTTTT
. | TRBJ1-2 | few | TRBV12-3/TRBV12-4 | CAITDSVAGGYTF | TGTGCCATTACAGACAGTGTAGCCGGTGGCTACACCTTC
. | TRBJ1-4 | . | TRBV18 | CASSPSFGTNEKLFF | TGTGCCAGCTCACCCTCGTTTGGCACTAATGAAAAACTGTTTTTT
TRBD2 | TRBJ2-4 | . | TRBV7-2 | CASSSSGGIAKNIQYF | TGTGCCAGCAGCTCTAGCGGGGGGATAGCCAAAAACATTCAGTACTTC
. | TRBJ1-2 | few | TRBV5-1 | CASSFRQDESYGYTF | TGCGCCAGCAGCTTTCGCCAGGACGAATCCTATGGCTACACCTTC
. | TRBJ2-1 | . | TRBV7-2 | CASSPGRGTANEQFF | TGTGCCAGCAGCCCGGGACGAGGTACAGCCAATGAGCAGTTCTTC
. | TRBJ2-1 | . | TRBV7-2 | CASSLRGPQYVEQFF | TGTGCCAGCAGCTTACGCGGGCCCCAGTACGTTGAGCAGTTCTTC
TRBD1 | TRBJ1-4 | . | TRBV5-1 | CASSLQGAATNEKLFF | TGCGCCAGCAGCTTACAGGGGGCTGCAACTAATGAAAAACTGTTTTTT
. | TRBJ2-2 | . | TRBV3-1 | CASSQEPGVNTGELFF | TGTGCCAGCAGCCAAGAACCCGGGGTTAACACCGGGGAGCTGTTTTTT
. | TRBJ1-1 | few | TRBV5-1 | CASSSPGARTEAFF | TGCGCCAGCAGCTCCCCGGGGGCTCGTACTGAAGCTTTCTTT
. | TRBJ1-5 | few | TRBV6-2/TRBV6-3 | CASSWGSLDQPQHF | TGTGCCAGCAGTTGGGGTAGTTTGGATCAGCCCCAGCATTTT
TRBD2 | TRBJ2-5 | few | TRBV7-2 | CASSLPLLAGGQETQYF | TGTGCCAGCAGCTTGCCATTACTAGCGGGGGGACAAGAGACCCAGTACTTC
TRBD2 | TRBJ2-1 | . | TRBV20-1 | CSARTGGAGYEQFF | TGCAGTGCTAGAACCGGGGGGGCCGGTTATGAGCAGTTCTTC
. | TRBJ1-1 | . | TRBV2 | CASRPLRGGPEAFF | TGTGCCAGCAGGCCCCTAAGGGGGGGCCCTGAAGCTTTCTTT
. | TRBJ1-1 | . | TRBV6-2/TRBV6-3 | CASSTAGTLSTEAFF | TGTGCCAGCAGTACCGCCGGGACATTGAGCACTGAAGCTTTCTTT